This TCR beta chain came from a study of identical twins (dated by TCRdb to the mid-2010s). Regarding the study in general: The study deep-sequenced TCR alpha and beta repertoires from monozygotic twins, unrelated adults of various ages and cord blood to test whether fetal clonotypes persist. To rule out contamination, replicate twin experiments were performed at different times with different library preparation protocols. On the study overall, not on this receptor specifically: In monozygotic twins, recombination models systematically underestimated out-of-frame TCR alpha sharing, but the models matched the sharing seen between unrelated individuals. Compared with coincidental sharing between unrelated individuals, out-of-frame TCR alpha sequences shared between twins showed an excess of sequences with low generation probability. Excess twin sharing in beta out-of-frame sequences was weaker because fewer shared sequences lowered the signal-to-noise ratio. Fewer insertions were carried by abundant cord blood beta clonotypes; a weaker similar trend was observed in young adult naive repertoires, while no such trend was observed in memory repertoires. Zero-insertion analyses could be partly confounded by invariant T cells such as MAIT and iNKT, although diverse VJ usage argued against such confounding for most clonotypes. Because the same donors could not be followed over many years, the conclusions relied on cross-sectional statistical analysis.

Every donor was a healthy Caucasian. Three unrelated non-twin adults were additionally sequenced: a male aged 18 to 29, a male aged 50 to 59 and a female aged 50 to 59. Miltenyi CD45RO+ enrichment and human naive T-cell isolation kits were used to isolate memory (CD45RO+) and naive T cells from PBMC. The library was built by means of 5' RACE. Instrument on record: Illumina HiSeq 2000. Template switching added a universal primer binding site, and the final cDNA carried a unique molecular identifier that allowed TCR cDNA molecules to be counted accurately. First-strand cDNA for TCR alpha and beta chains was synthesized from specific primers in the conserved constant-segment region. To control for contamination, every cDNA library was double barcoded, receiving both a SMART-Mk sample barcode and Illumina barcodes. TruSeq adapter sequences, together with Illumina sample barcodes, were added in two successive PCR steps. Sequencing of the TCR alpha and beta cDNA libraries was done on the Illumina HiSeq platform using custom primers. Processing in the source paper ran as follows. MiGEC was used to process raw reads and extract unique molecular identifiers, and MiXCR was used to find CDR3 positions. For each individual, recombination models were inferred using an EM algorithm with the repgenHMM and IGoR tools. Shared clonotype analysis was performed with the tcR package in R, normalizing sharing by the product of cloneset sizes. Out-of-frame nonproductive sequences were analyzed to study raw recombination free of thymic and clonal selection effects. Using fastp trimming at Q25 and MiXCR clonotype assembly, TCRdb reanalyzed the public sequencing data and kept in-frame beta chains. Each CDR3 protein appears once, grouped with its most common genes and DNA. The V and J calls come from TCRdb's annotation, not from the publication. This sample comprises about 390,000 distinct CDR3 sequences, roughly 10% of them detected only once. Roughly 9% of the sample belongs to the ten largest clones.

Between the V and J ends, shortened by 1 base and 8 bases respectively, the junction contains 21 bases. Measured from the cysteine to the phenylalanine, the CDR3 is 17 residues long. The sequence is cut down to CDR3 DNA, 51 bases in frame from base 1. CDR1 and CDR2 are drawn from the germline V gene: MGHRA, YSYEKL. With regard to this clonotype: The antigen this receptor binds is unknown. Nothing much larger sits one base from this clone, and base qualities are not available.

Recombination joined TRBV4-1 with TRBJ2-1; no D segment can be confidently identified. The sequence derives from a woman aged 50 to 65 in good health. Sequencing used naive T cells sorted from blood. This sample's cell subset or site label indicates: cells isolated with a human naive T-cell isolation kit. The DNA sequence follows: TGCGCCAGCAGCCAAGTGGTGAGAATGAAGGGTAAAGATGAGCAGTTCTTC. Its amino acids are CASSQVVRMKGKDEQFF.